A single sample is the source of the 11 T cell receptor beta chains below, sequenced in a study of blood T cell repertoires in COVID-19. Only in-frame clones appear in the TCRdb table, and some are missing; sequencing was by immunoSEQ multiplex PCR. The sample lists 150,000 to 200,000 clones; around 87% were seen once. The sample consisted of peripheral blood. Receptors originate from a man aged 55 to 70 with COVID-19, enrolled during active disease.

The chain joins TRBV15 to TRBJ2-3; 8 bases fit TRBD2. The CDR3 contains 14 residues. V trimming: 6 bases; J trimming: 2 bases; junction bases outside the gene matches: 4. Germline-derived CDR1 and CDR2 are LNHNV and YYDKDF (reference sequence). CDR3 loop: CATRGGGNTDTQYF. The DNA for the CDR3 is TGTGCCACCAGAGGCGGGGGGAACACAGATACGCAGTATTTT.

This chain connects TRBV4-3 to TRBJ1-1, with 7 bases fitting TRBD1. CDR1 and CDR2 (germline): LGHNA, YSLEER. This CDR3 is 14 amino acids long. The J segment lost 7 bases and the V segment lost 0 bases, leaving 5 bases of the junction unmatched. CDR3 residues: CASSQDRRGIEAFF. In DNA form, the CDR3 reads TGCGCCAGCAGCCAAGATCGCAGGGGGATTGAAGCTTTCTTT.

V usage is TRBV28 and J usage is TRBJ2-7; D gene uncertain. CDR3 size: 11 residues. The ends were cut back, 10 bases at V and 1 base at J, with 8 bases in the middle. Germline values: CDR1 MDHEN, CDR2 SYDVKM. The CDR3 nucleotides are TGTGCCACCGAAGCGTCCTACGAGCAGTACTTC. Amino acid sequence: CATEASYEQYF.

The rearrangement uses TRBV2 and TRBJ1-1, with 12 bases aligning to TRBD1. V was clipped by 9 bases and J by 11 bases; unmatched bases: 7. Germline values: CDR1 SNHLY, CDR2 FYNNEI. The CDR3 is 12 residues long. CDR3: CARRGTGGRAFF. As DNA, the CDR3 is TGTGCCAGACGTGGGACAGGGGGCAGGGCTTTCTTT.

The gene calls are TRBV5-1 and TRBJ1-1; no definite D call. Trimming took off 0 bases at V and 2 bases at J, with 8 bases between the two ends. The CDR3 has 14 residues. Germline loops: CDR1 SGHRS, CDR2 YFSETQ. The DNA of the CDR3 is TGCGCCAGCAGCTTGGAGACAAAAAACACTGAAGCTTTCTTT. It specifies CASSLETKNTEAFF. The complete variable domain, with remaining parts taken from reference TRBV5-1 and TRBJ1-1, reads KAGVTQTPRYLIKTRGQQVTLSCSPISGHRSVSWYQQTPGQGLQFLFEYFSETQRNKGNFPGRFSGRQFSNSRSEMNVSTLELGDSALYLCASSLETKNTEAFFGQGTRLTVV.

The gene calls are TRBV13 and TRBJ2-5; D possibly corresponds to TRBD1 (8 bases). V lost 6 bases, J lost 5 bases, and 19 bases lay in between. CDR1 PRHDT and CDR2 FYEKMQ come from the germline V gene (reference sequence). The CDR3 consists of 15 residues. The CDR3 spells CASRLGDRGGETQYF. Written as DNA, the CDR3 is TGTGCCAGCAGATTGGGAGACAGGGGAGGGGAGACCCAGTACTTC. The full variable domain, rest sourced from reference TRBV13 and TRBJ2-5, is AAGVIQSPRHLIKEKRETATLKCYPIPRHDTVYWYQQGPGQDPQFLISFYEKMQSDKGSIPDRFSAQQFSDYHSELNMSSLELGDSALYFCASRLGDRGGETQYFGPGTRLLVL.

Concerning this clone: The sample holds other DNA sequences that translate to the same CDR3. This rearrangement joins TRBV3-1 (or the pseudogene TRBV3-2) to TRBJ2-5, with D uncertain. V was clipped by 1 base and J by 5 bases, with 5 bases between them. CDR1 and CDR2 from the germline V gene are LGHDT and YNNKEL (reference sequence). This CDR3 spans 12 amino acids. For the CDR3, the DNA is TGTGCCAGCAGCCAAGTCCGGGAGACCCAGTACTTC. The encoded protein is CASSQVRETQYF.

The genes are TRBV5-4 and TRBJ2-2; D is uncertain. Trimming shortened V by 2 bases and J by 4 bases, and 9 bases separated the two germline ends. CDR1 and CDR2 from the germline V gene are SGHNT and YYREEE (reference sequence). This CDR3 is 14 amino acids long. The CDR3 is CASSFPSGTGELFF. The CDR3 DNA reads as TGTGCCAGCAGCTTCCCCTCGGGCACCGGGGAGCTGTTTTTT.

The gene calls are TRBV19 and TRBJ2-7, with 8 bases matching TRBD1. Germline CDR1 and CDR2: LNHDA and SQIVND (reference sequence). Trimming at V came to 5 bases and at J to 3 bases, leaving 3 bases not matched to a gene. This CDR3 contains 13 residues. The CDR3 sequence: CASSPDRDYEQYF. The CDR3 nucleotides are TGTGCCAGTAGTCCGGACAGGGACTACGAGCAGTACTTC.

CDR3 amino acids: CAWRAGTLLWGYTF. CDR3 nucleotides: TGTGCCTGGAGAGCCGGGACTCTCCTTTGGGGCTACACCTTC. The chain joins TRBV30 to TRBJ1-2; possibly TRBD1 for D (5 bases). The CDR3 has 14 amino acids. Germline V CDR1 and CDR2: GTSNPN, SVGIG (reference sequence). Trimming cost V 3 bases and J 8 bases, with 19 bases left between them.

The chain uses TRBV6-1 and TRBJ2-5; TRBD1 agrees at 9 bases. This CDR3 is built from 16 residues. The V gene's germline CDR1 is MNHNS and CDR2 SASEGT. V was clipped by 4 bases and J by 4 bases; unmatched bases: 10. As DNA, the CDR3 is TGTGCCAGCAGTGCCCGGGACAGGGTCTTCGGAGAGACCCAGTACTTC. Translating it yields CASSARDRVFGETQYF.